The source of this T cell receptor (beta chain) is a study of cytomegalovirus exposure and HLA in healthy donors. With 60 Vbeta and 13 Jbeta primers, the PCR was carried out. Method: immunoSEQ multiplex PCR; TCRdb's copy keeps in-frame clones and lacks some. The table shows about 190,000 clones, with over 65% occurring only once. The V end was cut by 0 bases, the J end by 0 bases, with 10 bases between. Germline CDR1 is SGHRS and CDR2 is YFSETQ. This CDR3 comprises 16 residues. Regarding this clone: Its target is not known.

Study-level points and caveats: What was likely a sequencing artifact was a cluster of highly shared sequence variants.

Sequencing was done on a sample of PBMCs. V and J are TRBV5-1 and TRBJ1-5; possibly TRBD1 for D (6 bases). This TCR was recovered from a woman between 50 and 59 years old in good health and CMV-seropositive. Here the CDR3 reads CASSLEGGNSNQPQHF. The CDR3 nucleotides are TGCGCCAGCAGCTTGGAGGGGGGGAATAGCAATCAGCCCCAGCATTTT.